One and the same sample provided the 13 T cell receptor beta chains below, sequenced in a study of blood T cell repertoires in COVID-19. Using immunoSEQ multiplex PCR, the repertoire was profiled, and TCRdb retains in-frame clones only, with some absent. The sample carries approximately 300,000 clones, about 83% recorded once. The sequenced sample was peripheral blood. These receptors all stem from a woman in her fifties or sixties with acute or convalescent COVID-19.

The chain couples TRBV6-5 to TRBJ2-1; the match to TRBD2 covers 7 bases. V lost 6 bases, J lost 0 bases, and 5 bases stayed unmatched. Per the germline V gene, CDR1 is MNHEY and CDR2 is SVGAGI. The CDR3 has 15 amino acids. This CDR3 is CASSDPSGSYNEQFF. CDR3 in DNA: TGTGCCAGCAGCGACCCTAGCGGCTCCTACAATGAGCAGTTCTTC.

The chain links TRBV28 to TRBJ1-2; 11 positions match TRBD1. Trimming removed 5 bases from V and 4 bases from J; junction bases left unmatched: 3. Germline CDR1 is MDHEN and CDR2 is SYDVKM. The CDR3 covers 14 residues. The DNA for the CDR3 is TGTGCCAGCAGTCCAGGGACAGGGGGCTATGGCTACACCTTC. Its translation is CASSPGTGGYGYTF.

The rearrangement links TRBV18 to TRBJ2-7; tentative D call: TRBD2 (6 bases). Germline values: CDR1 KGHSH, CDR2 LQKENI. This CDR3 spans 15 amino acids. V lost 2 bases to trimming and J lost 5 bases, with 16 bases between them. CDR3 nucleotide sequence: TGTGCCAGCTCACCAGGTTACGGGAGTGGTCACGAGCAGTACTTC. Residues: CASSPGYGSGHEQYF.

The V gene is TRBV28, the J gene TRBJ1-6; D not resolved. V was pared by 1 base and J by 9 bases, with 13 bases between. CDR1 is MDHEN and CDR2 is SYDVKM in the germline V gene. The CDR3 has 15 residues. The CDR3: CASSLLGRGVSPLHF. The DNA for the CDR3 is TGTGCCAGCAGTTTATTAGGGCGCGGGGTTTCACCCCTCCACTTT.

The chain has TRBV25-1 and TRBJ1-6; D gene ambiguous. Trimming took 5 bases from V and 9 from J, leaving 8 bases between them. Germline-derived CDR1 and CDR2 are MGHDK and SYGVNS. The CDR3 is 12 amino acids. The CDR3 region has the DNA TGTGCCAGCAGTCGGCGGGTTTCACCCCTCCACTTT. As protein: CASSRRVSPLHF.

This clone came up a few times. The chain joins TRBV2 to TRBJ1-6, with D perhaps matching TRBD1 (6 bases). CDR3 length equals 15 residues. Trimming removed 5 bases at V and 6 bases at J, with 14 bases between. Germline V gives CDR1 SNHLY, CDR2 FYNNEI. The CDR3 DNA reads as TGTGCCAGCAGTTTCTCAGGGGTAGCTAATTCACCCCTCCACTTT. Its translation is CASSFSGVANSPLHF.

This clone was picked up one time. V and J are TRBV15 and TRBJ2-1; perhaps TRBD2 as D (5 bases). The CDR3 contains 19 residues. The ends were cut back, 0 bases at V and 1 base at J, with 19 bases in the middle. CDR1 is LNHNV, CDR2 YYDKDF, per germline (reference sequence). This CDR3 is CATSRDGSHVAKSYNEQFF. For the CDR3, the DNA is TGTGCCACCAGCAGAGATGGGTCCCACGTAGCGAAGTCCTACAATGAGCAGTTCTTC.

V and J are TRBV4-1 and TRBJ1-2; D is undetermined. The V and J ends lost 0 bases and 4 bases respectively, with 3 bases between them. This CDR3 is 12 amino acids long. Germline lookup yields CDR1 MGHRA and CDR2 YSYEKL. CDR3 sequence: CASSQDSYGYTF. The CDR3 DNA reads as TGCGCCAGCAGCCAAGACTCCTATGGCTACACCTTC.

V usage is TRBV29-1 and J usage is TRBJ2-3; unclear D gene. Germline V gene sequence: CDR1 SQVTM, CDR2 ANQGSEA. The CDR3 consists of 14 residues. Between the trimmed V and J ends, which lost 4 bases and 5 bases, there was a span of 16 bases. The CDR3 DNA sequence: TGCAGCGTTGGTGTTATAAAGGCGGTAGATACGCAGTATTTT. It is translated as CSVGVIKAVDTQYF.

The gene calls are TRBV5-5 and TRBJ2-2; tentative D call: TRBD2 (6 bases). With 4 bases removed from V and 6 bases from J, the gap between germline ends came to 16 bases. The CDR3 contains 15 residues. From germline, CDR1 is SGHKS and CDR2 YYEKEE (reference sequence). In DNA form, the CDR3 reads TGTGCCAGCAGCACGAGGCCTAGCGTCGCCGGGGAGCTGTTTTTT. Protein product: CASSTRPSVAGELFF.

The chain carries TRBV5-1 and TRBJ1-4; D may be TRBD1 (5 bases). The ends were cut back, 0 bases at V and 0 bases at J, with 9 bases in the middle. Germline loops: CDR1 SGHRS, CDR2 YFSETQ. This CDR3 is 16 amino acids long. The CDR3 bases are TGCGCCAGCAGCTTGGGGTCGGGGGCAACTAATGAAAAACTGTTTTTT. This codes for CASSLGSGATNEKLFF.

In the case of this clone: Other nucleotide sequences in the sample specify the same CDR3. The chain has TRBV27 and TRBJ2-7, with 15 nucleotides matching TRBD2. With V trimmed by 5 bases and J by 4 bases, 3 bases remained unmatched. Germline CDR1 and CDR2: MNHEY and SMNVEV (reference sequence). The CDR3 contains 15 residues. The CDR3 is CASSPGLAGGYEQYF. The CDR3 DNA follows: TGTGCCAGCAGTCCGGGACTAGCGGGAGGTTACGAGCAGTACTTC.

The chain combines TRBV10-2 with TRBJ2-1; the match to TRBD2 covers 9 bases. With V trimmed by 4 bases and J by 0 bases, 4 bases remained unmatched. The CDR3 has 16 amino acids. In germline, CDR1 is WSHSY, CDR2 SAAADI. CDR3 bases: TGCGCCAGCAGTGCCCTAGCGGGGAGCTCCTACAATGAGCAGTTCTTC. Encoded protein: CASSALAGSSYNEQFF.